Sequencing of this T cell receptor (beta chain) was carried out in a study of cytomegalovirus exposure and HLA in healthy donors. Whole-study findings and limits: The study put 150 or so TCR beta chains on its list as cytomegalovirus-associated. Sequencing artifact likely explains a cluster of highly shared sequence variants.

The V segment lost 1 base and the J segment 3 bases; nucleotides outside the gene matches: 1. The germline V gene has CDR1 GTSNPN and CDR2 SVGIG (reference sequence). CDR3 length: 15 amino acids. Researchers ran the PCR with 60 Vbeta and 13 Jbeta primers. Profiled with immunoSEQ multiplex PCR; TCRdb holds only in-frame clones, not every one. The table lists 100,000 or so clones, approximately 80% of them singletons. As to this clone: The antigen is not known.

This receptor was identified in a female donor in good health and CMV-seropositive. The chain links TRBV30 to TRBJ2-1, with TRBD2 identical over 12 bases. Sequenced material: PBMCs. CDR3 residues: CAWSGGLAGYNEQFF. The CDR3, as DNA: TGTGCCTGGAGTGGGGGACTAGCGGGCTACAATGAGCAGTTCTTC.